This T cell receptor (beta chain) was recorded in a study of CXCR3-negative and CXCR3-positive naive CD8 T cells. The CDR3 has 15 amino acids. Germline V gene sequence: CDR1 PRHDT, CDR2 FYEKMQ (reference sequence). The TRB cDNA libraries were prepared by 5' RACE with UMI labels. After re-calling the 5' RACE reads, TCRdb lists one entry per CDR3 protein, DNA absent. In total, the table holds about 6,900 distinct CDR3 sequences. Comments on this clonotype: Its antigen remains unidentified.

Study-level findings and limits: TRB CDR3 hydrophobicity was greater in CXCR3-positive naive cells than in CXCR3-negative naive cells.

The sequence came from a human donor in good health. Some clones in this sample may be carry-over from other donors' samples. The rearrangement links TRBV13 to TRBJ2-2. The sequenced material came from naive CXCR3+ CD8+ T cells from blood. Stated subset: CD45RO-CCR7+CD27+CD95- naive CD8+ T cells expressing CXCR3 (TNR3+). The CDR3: CASSFDSRRTGELFF.